These 2 T cell receptor beta chains were all obtained from the same sample, sequenced in a study of T-cell reconstitution after alpha-beta-depleted transplantation in children. TCRbeta library construction was performed incorporating unique molecular identifiers. TCRdb re-analysed the PCR reads in MiXCR, keeping a single row per CDR3 protein. The table lists some 290,000 distinct CDR3 sequences, 9.9% of them singletons. Here the sequenced sample was PBMCs from the stem cell graft donor, taken from the stem cell graft. The receptors shown here come from a human donor who donated a stem cell graft to a child with SCID.

This clonotype was detected many times. The V gene is TRBV20-1, the J gene TRBJ1-2; TRBD1 might be the D (6 bases). Germline lookup yields CDR1 DFQATT and CDR2 SNEGSKA (reference sequence). Trimming removed 6 bases at V and 4 bases at J, with 15 bases between. The CDR3 is 13 amino acids. The CDR3 region is CSAPGESSYGYTF. As DNA, the CDR3 is TGCAGTGCCCCAGGGGAGTCGAGCTATGGCTACACCTTC.

The chain carries TRBV5-1 and TRBJ2-1, with 9 bases aligning to TRBD2. The CDR3 is 15 residues long. CDR1 and CDR2 from the germline V gene are SGHRS and YFSETQ. V dropped 0 bases and J dropped 8; count of bases not matched to a gene: 6. The CDR3 DNA sequence: TGCGCCAGCAGCTTGGTTAGCGGGGGATGGGATGAGCAGTTCTTC. Protein product: CASSLVSGGWDEQFF.